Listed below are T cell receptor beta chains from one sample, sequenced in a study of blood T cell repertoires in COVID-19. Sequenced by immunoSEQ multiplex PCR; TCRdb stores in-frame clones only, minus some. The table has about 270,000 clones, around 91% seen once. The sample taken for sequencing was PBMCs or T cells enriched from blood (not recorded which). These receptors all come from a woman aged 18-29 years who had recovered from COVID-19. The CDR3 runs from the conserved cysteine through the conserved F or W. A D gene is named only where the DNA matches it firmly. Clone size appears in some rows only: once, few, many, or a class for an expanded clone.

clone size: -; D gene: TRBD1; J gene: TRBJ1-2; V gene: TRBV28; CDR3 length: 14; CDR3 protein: CASSETGQYYGYTF; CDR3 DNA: TGTGCCAGCAGTGAAACGGGACAGTACTATGGCTACACCTTC
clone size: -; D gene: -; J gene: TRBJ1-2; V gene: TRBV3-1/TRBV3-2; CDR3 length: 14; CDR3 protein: CASSARQALYGYTF; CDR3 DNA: TGTGCCAGCAGCGCTAGACAGGCCCTCTATGGCTACACCTTC
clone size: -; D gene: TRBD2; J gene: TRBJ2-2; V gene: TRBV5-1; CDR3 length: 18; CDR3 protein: CASSLKGGGAANTGELFF; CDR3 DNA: TGCGCCAGCAGCTTGAAGGGCGGGGGAGCCGCGAACACCGGGGAGCTGTTTTTT
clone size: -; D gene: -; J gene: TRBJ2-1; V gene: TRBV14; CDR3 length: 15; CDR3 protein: CASSLYVGAANEQFF; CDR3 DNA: TGTGCCAGCAGTCTTTACGTAGGGGCAGCCAATGAGCAGTTCTTC
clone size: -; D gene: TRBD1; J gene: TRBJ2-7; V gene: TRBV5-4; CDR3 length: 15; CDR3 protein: CASSQDRVSSYEQYF; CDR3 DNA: TGTGCCAGCAGCCAGGACAGGGTCTCGTCCTACGAGCAGTACTTC
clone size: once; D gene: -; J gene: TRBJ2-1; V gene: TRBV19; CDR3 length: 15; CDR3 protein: CASGRGVVSLNEQFF; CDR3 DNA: TGTGCCAGTGGGAGGGGGGTAGTTTCTCTCAATGAGCAGTTCTTC
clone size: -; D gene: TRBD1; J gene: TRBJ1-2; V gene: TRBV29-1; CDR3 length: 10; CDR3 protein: CSVQGSGYTF; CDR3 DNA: TGCAGCGTACAGGGGTCCGGCTACACCTTC
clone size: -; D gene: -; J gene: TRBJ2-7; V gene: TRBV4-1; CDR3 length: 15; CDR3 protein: CASSQVSFSSYEQYF; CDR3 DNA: TGCGCCAGCAGCCAAGTGTCGTTTAGCTCCTACGAGCAGTACTTC
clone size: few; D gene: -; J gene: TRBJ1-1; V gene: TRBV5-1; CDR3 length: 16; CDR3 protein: CASSLGFAGMLTEAFF; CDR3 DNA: TGCGCCAGCAGCTTAGGATTCGCGGGGATGCTGACTGAAGCTTTCTTT
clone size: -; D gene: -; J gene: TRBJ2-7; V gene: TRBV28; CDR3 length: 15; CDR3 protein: CASSLLSQGMYEQYF; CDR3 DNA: TGTGCCAGCAGTTTACTGTCCCAGGGTATGTACGAGCAGTACTTC
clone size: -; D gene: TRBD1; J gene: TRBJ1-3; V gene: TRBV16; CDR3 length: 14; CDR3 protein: CASSHGTVGNTIYF; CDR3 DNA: TGTGCCAGCAGCCACGGGACAGTAGGAAACACCATATATTTT
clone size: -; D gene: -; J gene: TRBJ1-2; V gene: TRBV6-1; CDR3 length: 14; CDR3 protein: CASSELGGSYGYTF; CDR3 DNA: TGTGCCAGCAGTGAGTTGGGGGGGAGCTATGGCTACACCTTC
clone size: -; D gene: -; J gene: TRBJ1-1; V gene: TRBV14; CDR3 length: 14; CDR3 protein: CASSQSYPDTEAFF; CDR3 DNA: TGTGCCAGCAGCCAATCATATCCGGACACTGAAGCTTTCTTT
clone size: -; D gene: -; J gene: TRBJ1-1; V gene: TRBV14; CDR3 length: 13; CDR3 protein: CASSRWGVTRAFF; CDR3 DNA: TGTGCCAGCAGCCGTTGGGGTGTCACTAGGGCTTTCTTT
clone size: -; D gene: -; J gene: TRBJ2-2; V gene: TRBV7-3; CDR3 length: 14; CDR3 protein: CASSLTRAGGELFF; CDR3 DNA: TGTGCCAGCAGCCTAACGAGGGCCGGCGGGGAGCTGTTTTTT
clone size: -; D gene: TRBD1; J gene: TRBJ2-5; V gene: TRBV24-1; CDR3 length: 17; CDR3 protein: CATSEAPGQGEGETQYF; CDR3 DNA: TGTGCCACCAGTGAGGCTCCGGGACAGGGGGAGGGAGAGACCCAGTACTTC
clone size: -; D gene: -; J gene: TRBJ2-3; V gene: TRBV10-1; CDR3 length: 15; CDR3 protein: CASSETSPSTDTQYF; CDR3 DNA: TGCGCCAGCAGTGAGACTAGCCCGAGCACAGATACGCAGTATTTT
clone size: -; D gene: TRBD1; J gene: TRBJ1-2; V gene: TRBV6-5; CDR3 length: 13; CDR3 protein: CASSPRGQGGYTF; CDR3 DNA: TGTGCCAGCAGCCCCAGGGGGCAGGGGGGCTACACCTTC
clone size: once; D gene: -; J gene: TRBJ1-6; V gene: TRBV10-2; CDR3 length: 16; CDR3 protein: CASSEVRAFYNSPLHF; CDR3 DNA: TGCGCCAGCAGTGAGGTCAGGGCCTTCTATAATTCACCCCTCCACTTT
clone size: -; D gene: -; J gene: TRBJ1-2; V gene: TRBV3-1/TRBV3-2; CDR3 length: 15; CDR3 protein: CASSQDEDSLYGYTF; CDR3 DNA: TGTGCCAGCAGCCAAGACGAGGACAGTCTCTATGGCTACACCTTC
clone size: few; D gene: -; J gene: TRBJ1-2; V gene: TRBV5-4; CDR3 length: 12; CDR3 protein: CASSPPGGGYTF; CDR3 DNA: TGTGCCAGCAGCCCCCCCGGGGGGGGCTACACCTTC
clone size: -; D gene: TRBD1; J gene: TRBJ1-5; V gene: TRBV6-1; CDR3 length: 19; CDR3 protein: CASSEVETGGLYSNQPQHF; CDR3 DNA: TGTGCCAGCAGTGAAGTTGAGACAGGGGGGCTTTATAGCAATCAGCCCCAGCATTTT
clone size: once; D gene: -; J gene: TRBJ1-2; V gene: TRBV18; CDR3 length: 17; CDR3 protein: CASSPLAGGFHNYGYTF; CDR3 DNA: TGTGCCAGCTCACCACTGGCGGGGGGTTTTCATAACTATGGCTACACCTTC
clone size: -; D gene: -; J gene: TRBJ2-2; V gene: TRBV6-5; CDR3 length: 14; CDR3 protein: CASSYFSYTGELFF; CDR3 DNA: TGTGCCAGCAGTTACTTTAGCTACACCGGGGAGCTGTTTTTT
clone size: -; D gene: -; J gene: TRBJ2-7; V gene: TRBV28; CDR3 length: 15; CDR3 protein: CASSFDRPSSYEQYF; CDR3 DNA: TGTGCCAGCAGTTTTGACAGGCCGTCCTCCTACGAGCAGTACTTC
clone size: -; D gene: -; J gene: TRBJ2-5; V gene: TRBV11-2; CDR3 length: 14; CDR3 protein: CASSLEGAYETQYF; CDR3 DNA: TGTGCCAGCAGCTTAGAGGGGGCTTACGAGACCCAGTACTTC
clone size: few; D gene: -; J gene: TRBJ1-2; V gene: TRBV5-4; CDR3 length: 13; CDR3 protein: CASSLDRNYGYTF; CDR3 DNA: TGTGCCAGCAGCTTGGACAGAAACTATGGCTACACCTTC
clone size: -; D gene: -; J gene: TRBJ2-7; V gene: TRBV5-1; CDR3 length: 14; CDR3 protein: CASRPGGATYEQYF; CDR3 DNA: TGCGCCAGCAGGCCCGGAGGGGCCACCTACGAGCAGTACTTC
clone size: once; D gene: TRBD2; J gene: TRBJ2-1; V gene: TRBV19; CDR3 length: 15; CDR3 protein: CASSLSGGAYNEQFF; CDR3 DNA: TGTGCCAGTAGTCTCAGCGGGGGAGCCTACAATGAGCAGTTCTTC
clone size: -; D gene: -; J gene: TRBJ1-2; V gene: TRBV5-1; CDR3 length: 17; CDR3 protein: CASSPGWQAKEEYGYTF; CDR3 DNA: TGCGCCAGCAGCCCCGGATGGCAGGCAAAGGAAGAGTATGGCTACACCTTC
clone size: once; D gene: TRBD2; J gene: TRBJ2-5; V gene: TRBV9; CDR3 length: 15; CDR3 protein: CASSVGGGAGETQYF; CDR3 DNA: TGTGCCAGCAGCGTAGGCGGGGGGGCCGGAGAGACCCAGTACTTC
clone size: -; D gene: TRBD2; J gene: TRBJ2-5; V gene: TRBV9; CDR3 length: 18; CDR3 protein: CASSVAVSGLANQETQYF; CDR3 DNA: TGTGCCAGCAGCGTAGCCGTTTCCGGACTAGCGAATCAAGAGACCCAGTACTTC
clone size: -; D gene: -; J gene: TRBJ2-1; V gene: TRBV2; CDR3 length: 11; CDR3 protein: CASSRGNEQFF; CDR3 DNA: TGTGCCAGCAGTAGGGGGAATGAGCAGTTCTTC
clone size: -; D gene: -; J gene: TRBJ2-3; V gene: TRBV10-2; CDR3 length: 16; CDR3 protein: CASSESVTPRTDTQYF; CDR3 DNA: TGCGCCAGCAGTGAGTCGGTCACCCCGAGGACAGATACGCAGTATTTT
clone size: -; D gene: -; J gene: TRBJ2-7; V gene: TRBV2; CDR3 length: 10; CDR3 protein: CASNGGEQYF; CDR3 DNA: TGTGCCAGCAACGGAGGCGAGCAGTACTTC
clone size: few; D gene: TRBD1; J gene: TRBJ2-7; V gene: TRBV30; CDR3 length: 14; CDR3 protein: CAWKTGGPFYEQYF; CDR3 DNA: TGTGCCTGGAAAACAGGGGGCCCTTTCTACGAGCAGTACTTC
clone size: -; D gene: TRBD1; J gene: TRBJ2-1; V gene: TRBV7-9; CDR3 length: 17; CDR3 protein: CASSITETGSSYNEQFF; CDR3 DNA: TGTGCCAGCAGCATAACTGAGACAGGGAGCTCCTACAATGAGCAGTTCTTC
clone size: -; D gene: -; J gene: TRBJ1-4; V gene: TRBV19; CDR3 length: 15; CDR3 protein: CASSRGVGHNEKLFF; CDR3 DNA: TGTGCCAGTAGTAGAGGAGTGGGGCACAATGAAAAACTGTTTTTT
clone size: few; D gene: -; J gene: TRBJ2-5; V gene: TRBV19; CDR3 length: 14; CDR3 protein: CASSIGGSQETQYF; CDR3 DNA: TGTGCCAGTAGTATAGGCGGCAGCCAAGAGACCCAGTACTTC
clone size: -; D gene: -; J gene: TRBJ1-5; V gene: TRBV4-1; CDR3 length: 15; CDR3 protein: CASSAIRGANQPQHF; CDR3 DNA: TGCGCCAGCAGCGCGATAAGGGGTGCGAATCAGCCCCAGCATTTT
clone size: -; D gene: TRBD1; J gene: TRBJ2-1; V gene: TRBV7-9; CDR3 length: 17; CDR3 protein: CASSRRSGTGTSNEQFF; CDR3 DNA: TGTGCCAGCAGCCGTCGCTCCGGGACAGGGACTTCCAATGAGCAGTTCTTC
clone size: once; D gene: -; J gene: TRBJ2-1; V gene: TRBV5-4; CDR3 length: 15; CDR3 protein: CASSTGDLLKLEQFF; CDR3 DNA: TGTGCCAGCAGCACGGGGGACCTGCTAAAACTTGAGCAGTTCTTC
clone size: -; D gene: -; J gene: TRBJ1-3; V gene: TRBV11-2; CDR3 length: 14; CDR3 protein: CASSSLRNFNTIYF; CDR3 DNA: TGTGCCAGCAGTTCGTTGAGGAATTTCAACACCATATATTTT
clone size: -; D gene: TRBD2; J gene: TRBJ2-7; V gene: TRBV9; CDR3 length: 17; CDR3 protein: CASSVGAGGLLTYEQYF; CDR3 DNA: TGTGCCAGCAGCGTTGGAGCGGGGGGCCTCCTCACGTACGAGCAGTACTTC
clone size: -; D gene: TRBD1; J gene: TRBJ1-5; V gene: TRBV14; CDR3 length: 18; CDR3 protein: CASSLARTGGYSNQPQHF; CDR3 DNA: TGTGCCAGCAGCCTCGCTCGGACAGGTGGGTATAGCAATCAGCCCCAGCATTTT